The source of this T cell receptor (beta chain) is a study of shared clonotypes between healthy human individuals. In the original analysis: Sequence data from immunoSEQ were junction-only and lacked quality scores; consequently, filtering differed. Clones were read by immunoSEQ multiplex PCR, and TCRdb kept only the in-frame ones, dropping some. From that table come the V and J calls and clone size; the DNA was used to work out D and trimming. The table has more than 1.2 million clones, just under 99% seen once. CDR1 SGHRS and CDR2 YFSETQ come from the germline V gene. CDR3 length: 14 residues. V was clipped by 6 bases and J by 4 bases; unmatched bases: 4.

This TCR was sampled from a man aged 25-45 years in good health. This chain uses TRBV5-1 with TRBJ2-1, with TRBD2 matching 10 bases. Sequenced: naive CD4+ T cells sorted from blood. Noted subset: CD45RA+ positively selected. CDR3 sequence (DNA): TGCGCCAGCACAGGACTAGCGGATTACAATGAGCAGTTCTTC. Amino acid sequence: CASTGLADYNEQFF. The full variable domain, with the rest looked up from reference TRBV5-1 and TRBJ2-1, is KAGVTQTPRYLIKTRGQQVTLSCSPISGHRSVSWYQQTPGQGLQFLFEYFSETQRNKGNFPGRFSGRQFSNSRSEMNVSTLELGDSALYLCASTGLADYNEQFFGPGTRLTVL.